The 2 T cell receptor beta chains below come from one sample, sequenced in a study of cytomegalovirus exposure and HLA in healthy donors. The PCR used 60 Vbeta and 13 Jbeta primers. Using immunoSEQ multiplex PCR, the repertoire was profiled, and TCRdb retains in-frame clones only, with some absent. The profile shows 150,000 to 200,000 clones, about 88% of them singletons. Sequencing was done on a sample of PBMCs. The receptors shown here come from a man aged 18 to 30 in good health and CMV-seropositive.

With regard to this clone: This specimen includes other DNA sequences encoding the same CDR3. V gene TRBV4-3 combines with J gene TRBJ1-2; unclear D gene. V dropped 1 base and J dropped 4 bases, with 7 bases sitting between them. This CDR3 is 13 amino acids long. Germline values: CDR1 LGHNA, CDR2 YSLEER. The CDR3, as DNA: TGCGCCAGCAGCCAAGGGGCGGGCTATGGCTACACCTTC. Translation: CASSQGAGYGYTF.

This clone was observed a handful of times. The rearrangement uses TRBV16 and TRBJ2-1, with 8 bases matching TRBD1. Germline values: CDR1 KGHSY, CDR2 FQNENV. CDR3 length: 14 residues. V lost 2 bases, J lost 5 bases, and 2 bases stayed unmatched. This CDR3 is CASSQQGANNEQFF. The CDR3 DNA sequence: TGTGCCAGCAGCCAACAGGGGGCCAACAATGAGCAGTTCTTC. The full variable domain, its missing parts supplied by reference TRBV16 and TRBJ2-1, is GEEVAQTPKHLVRGEGQKAKLYCAPIKGHSYVFWYQQVLKNEFKFLISFQNENVFDETGMPKERFSAKCLPNSPCSLEIQATKLEDSAVYFCASSQQGANNEQFFGPGTRLTVL.